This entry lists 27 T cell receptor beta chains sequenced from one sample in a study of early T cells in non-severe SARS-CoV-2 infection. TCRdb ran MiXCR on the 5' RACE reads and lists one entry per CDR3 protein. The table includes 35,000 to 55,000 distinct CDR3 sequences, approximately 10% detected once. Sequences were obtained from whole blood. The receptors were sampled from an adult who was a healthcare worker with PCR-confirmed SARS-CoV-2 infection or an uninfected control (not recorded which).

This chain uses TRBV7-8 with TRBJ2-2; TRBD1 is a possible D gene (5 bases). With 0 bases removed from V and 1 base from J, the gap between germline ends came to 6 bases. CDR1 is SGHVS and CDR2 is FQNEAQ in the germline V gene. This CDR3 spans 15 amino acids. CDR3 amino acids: CASSLAQGNTGELFF. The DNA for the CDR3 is TGTGCCAGCAGCTTAGCGCAGGGGAACACCGGGGAGCTGTTTTTT.

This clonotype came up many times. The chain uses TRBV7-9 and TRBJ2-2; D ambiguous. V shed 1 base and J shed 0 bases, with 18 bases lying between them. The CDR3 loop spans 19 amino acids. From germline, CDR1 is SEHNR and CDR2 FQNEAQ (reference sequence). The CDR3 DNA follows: TGTGCCAGCAGCTTAGGATTTATGTTCGGGCAGACGAACACCGGGGAGCTGTTTTTT. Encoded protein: CASSLGFMFGQTNTGELFF.

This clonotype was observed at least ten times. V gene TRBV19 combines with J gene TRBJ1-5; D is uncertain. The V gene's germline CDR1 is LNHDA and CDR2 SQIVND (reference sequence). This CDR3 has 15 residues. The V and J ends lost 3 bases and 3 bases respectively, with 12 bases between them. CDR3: CASSITAVTNQPQHF. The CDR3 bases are TGTGCCAGTAGTATTACGGCGGTTACCAATCAGCCCCAGCATTTT.

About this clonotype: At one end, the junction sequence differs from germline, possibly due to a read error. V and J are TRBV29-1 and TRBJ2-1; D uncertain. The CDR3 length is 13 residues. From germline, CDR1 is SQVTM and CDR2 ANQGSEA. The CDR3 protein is CSVFRVAYNQQFF. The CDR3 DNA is TGCAGCGTTTTTCGGGTGGCCTACAATCAGCAGTTCTTC.

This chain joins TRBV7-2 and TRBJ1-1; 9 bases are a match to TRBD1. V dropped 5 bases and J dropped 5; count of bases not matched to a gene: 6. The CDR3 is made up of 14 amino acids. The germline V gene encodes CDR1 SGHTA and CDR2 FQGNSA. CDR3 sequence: CASSPYRGQTEAFF. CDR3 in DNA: TGTGCCAGCAGCCCATACAGGGGGCAGACTGAAGCTTTCTTT.

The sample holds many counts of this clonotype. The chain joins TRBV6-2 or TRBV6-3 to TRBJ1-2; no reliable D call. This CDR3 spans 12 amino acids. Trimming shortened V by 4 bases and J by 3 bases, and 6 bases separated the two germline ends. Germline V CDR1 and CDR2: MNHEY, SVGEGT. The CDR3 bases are TGTGCCAGCAGTTGGACGGACTATGGCTACACCTTC. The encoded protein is CASSWTDYGYTF.

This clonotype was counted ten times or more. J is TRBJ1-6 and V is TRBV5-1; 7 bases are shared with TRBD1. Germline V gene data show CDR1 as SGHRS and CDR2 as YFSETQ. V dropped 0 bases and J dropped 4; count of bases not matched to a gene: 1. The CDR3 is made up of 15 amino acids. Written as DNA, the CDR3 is TGCGCCAGCAGCTTGGAGGGACAGTATAATTCACCCCTCCACTTT. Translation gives CASSLEGQYNSPLHF.

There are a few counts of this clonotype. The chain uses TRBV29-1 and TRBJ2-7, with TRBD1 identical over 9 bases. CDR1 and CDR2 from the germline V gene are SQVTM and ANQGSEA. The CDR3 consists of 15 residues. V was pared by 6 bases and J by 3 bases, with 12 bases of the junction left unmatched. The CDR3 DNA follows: TGCAGCGTCCTAACGGGCGGGACAGGGTTCTACGAGCAGTACTTC. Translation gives CSVLTGGTGFYEQYF.

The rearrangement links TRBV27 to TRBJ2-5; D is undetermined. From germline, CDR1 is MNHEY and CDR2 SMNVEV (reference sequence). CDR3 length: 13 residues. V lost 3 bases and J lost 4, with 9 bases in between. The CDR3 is CASSFGWGETQYF. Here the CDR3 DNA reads TGTGCCAGCAGTTTTGGCTGGGGAGAGACCCAGTACTTC.

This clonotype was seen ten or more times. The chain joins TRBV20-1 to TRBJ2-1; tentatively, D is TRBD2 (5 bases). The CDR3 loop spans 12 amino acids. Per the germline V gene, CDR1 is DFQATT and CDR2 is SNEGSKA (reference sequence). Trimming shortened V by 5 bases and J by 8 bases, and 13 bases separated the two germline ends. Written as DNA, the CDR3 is TGCAGTGCTGGGAGACGATTCGATGAGCAGTTCTTC. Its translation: CSAGRRFDEQFF.

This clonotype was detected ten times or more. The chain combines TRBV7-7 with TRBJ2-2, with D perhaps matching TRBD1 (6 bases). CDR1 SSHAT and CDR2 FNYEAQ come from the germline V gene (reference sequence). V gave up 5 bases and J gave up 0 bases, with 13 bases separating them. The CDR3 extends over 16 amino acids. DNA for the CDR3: TGTGCCAGCAGCAAGGGGGTCGGCTCGAACACCGGGGAGCTGTTTTTT. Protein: CASSKGVGSNTGELFF.

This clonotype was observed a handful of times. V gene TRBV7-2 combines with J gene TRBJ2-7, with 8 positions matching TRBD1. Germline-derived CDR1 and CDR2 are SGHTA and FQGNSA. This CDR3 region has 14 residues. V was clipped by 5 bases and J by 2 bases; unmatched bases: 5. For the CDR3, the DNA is TGTGCCAGCAGCGAAAACAGGGGGACCTACGAGCAGTACTTC. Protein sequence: CASSENRGTYEQYF.

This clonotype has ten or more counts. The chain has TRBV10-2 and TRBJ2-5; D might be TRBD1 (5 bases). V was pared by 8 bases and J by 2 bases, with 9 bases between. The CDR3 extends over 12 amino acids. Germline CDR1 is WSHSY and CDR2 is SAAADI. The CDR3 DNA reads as TGCGCCAGCGGGGCAGGTCAAGAGACCCAGTACTTC. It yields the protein CASGAGQETQYF.

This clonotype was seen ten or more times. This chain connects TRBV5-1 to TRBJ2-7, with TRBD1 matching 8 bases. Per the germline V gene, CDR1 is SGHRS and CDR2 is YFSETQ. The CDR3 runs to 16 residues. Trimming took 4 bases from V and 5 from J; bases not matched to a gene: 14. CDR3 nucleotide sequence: TGCGCCAGCAGCCTGGAGTTCCAGGGGGCAAGGAACGAGCAGTACTTC. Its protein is CASSLEFQGARNEQYF.

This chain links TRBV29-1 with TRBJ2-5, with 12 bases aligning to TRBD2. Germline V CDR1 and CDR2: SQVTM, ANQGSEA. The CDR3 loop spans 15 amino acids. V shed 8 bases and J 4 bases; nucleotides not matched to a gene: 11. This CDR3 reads CSFSRLAGERETQYF. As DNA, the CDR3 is TGCAGCTTCTCAAGACTAGCGGGAGAGAGAGAGACCCAGTACTTC.

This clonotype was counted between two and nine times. Here the CDR3 reads CATGGLAGVLTDTQYF. CDR3 nucleotide sequence: TGTGCCACTGGGGGACTAGCGGGAGTGTTGACAGATACGCAGTATTTT. The chain is built from TRBV19 and TRBJ2-3, with TRBD2 matching over 14 bases. The V segment lost 10 bases and the J segment 3 bases; nucleotides outside the gene matches: 9. The CDR3 is 16 amino acids. CDR1 is LNHDA and CDR2 is SQIVND in the germline V gene (reference sequence).

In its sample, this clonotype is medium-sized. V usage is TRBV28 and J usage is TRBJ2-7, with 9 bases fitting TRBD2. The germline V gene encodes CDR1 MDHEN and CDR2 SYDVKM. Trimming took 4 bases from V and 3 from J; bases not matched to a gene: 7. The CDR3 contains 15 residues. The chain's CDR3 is CASSSLSGSLYEQYF. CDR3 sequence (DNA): TGTGCCAGCAGTTCCCTTAGCGGGAGCCTCTACGAGCAGTACTTC.

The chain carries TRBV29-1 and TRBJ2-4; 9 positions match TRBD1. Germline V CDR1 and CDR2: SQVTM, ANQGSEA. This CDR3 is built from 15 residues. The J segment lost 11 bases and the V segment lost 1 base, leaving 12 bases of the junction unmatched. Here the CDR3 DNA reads TGCAGCGTTGAAGCTTCCGGGACAGGGCCTCAGTTTCAGTACTTC. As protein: CSVEASGTGPQFQYF.

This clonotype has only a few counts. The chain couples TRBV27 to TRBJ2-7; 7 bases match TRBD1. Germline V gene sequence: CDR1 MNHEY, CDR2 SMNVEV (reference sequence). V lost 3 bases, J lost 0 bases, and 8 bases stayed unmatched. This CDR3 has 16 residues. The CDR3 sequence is CASSFSGTARSYEQYF. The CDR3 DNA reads TGTGCCAGCAGTTTCTCCGGGACAGCACGCTCCTACGAGCAGTACTTC.

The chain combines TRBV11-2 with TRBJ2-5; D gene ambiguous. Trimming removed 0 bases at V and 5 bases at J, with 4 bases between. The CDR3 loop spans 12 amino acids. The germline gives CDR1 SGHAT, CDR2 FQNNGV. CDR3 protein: CASSLDLETQYF. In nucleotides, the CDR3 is TGTGCCAGCAGCTTAGATTTGGAGACCCAGTACTTC.

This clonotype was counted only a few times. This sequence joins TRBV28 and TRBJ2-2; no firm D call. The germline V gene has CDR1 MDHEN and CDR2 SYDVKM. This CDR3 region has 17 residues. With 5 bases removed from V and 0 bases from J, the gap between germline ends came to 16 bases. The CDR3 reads CASSPADMWANTGELFF. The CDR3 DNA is TGTGCCAGCAGTCCAGCCGACATGTGGGCGAACACCGGGGAGCTGTTTTTT.

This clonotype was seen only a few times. The CDR3 DNA sequence: TGTGCCAGCAGCCGCGACGAGGGCACTGAAGCTTTCTTT. Residues: CASSRDEGTEAFF. The rearrangement uses TRBV11-1 and TRBJ1-1; D not resolved. Germline assignment: CDR1 SGHAT and CDR2 FQDESV (reference sequence). The CDR3 runs 13 residues. V was clipped by 5 bases and J by 4 bases, with 11 bases between them. Based on the CDR3 plus reference TRBV11-1 and TRBJ1-1, the full variable domain is EAEVAQSPRYKITEKSQAVAFWCDPISGHATLYWYRQILGQGPELLVQFQDESVVDDSQLPKDRFSAERLKGVDSTLKIQPAELGDSAMYLCASSRDEGTEAFFGQGTRLTVV.

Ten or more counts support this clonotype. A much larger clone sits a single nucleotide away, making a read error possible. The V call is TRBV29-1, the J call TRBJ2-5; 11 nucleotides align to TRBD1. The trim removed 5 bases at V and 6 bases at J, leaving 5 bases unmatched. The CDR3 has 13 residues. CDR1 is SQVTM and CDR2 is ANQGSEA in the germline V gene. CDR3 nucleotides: TGCAGCGTTCTGGACAGGGGGCTGAAGACCCAGTACTTC. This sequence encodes CSVLDRGLKTQYF.

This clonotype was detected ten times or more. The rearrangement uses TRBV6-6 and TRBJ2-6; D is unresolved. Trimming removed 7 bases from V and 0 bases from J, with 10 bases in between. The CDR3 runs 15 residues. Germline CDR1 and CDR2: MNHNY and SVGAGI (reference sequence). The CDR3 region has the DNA TGTGCCAGCACCCCCAGCCTCTCTGGGGCCAACGTCCTGACTTTC. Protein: CASTPSLSGANVLTF.

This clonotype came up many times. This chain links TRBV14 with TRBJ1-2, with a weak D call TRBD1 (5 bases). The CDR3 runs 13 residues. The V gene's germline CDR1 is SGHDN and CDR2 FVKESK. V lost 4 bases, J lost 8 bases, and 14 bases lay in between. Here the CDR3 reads CASSPGPTSGYTF. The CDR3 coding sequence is TGTGCCAGCAGCCCGGGGCCCACTTCAGGCTACACCTTC.

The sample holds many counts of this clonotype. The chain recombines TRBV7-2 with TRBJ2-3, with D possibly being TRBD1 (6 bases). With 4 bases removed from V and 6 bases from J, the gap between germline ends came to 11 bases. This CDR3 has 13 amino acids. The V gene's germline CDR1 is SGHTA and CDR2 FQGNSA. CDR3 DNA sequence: TGTGCCAGCAGCTACCGACAGGTTGATACGCAGTATTTT. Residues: CASSYRQVDTQYF.

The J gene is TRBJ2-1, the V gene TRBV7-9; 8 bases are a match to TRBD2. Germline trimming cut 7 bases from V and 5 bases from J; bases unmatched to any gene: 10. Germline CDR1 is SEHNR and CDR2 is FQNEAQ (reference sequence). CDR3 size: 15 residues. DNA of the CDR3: TGTGCCAGCAACGGGAGGGGGACTCCTAACAATGAGCAGTTCTTC. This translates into CASNGRGTPNNEQFF.